This TCR beta chain was recovered during a study of cytomegalovirus exposure and HLA in healthy donors. At the level of the study: Within the Caucasian-associated ancestry cluster were 81% of the roughly 400 genotyped donors. The study's findings and limits: In a later analysis, the majority of CMV-associated beta chains seemingly showed HLA restriction. It emerged from a later analysis that several of the most significant clusters appeared to be linked to common viral pathogens. Among donors in an Asian-associated ancestry cluster, a later analysis reportedly found fewer N-insertions than the approximately 670-donor mean.

V lost 6 bases, J lost 10 bases, and 3 bases stayed unmatched. Germline V gene data show CDR1 as LNHDA and CDR2 as SQIVND (reference sequence). The CDR3 has 12 residues. Note on this clone: Its antigen is unidentified.

PCR involved 60 Vbeta and 13 Jbeta primers. The protocol was immunoSEQ multiplex PCR, while the TCRdb copy is restricted to in-frame clones and leaves out a portion. Counted here are 95,000 to 150,000 clones, over 60% occurring once; the ten biggest clones make up approximately 2.5%. The sequence was obtained from a woman in her forties in good health and CMV-seropositive. What was sequenced was PBMCs. The chain uses TRBV19 and TRBJ2-1; 10 bases are a match to TRBD2. Here the CDR3 DNA reads TGTGCCAGTAGACTACTAGCGGGAGAGCAGTTCTTC. This translates into CASRLLAGEQFF.